The present entry profiles one T cell receptor beta chain with its context. Its antigen is undetermined. This specimen belongs to a study of graft-versus-host responses after intestinal transplantation. Germline loops: CDR1 MDHEN, CDR2 SYDVKM. The ends lost 6 bases at V and 2 bases at J; junction bases unmatched: 6. The CDR3 contains 14 residues. Measured with immunoSEQ multiplex PCR; TCRdb has only the in-frame clones, and not every one. The sample lists about 120,000 clones, approximately 92% occurring once. The starting material was unstimulated CD4+ T cells sorted from spleen or lymph node cells, obtained before intestinal transplant. The rearrangement links TRBV28 to TRBJ1-1; TRBD1 aligns across 7 bases. The clonotype was recovered from a human donor who received an intestinal transplant. The CDR3 loop is CASRNSGGNTEAFF. Here the CDR3 DNA reads TGTGCCAGCAGGAACTCAGGGGGAAACACTGAAGCTTTCTTT.